The sample holds a few counts of the clone carrying this T cell receptor (beta chain). This entry belongs to a study of patients and donors after allogeneic stem cell transplantation. Germline CDR1 and CDR2: SGHKS and YYEKEE (reference sequence). The CDR3 covers 16 residues. Trimming cost V 0 bases and J 2 bases, with 12 bases left between them. Each CDR3 protein is one row after TCRdb ran MiXCR on the RT-PCR reads. The sample carries about 960,000 distinct CDR3 sequences, around 17% recorded once. Sequencing was carried out using blood, either unsorted or a sorted T cell fraction (not recorded which). This rearrangement joins TRBV5-5 to TRBJ1-5, with a weak D call TRBD1 (5 bases). This receptor was taken from a human donor who was either an allogeneic HSCT recipient or a stem cell or donor lymphocyte infusion donor (not recorded which). It is not recorded whose cells these are; they may come from a transplant donor. The CDR3 region has the DNA TGTGCCAGCAGCTTGGTGTCGGGGGTAGGCAATCAGCCCCAGCATTTT. Protein: CASSLVSGVGNQPQHF. Drawing the rest from reference TRBV5-5 and TRBJ1-5, the complete variable domain is DAGVTQSPTHLIKTRGQQVTLRCSPISGHKSVSWYQQVLGQGPQFIFQYYEKEERGRGNFPDRFSARQFPNYSSELNVNALLLGDSALYLCASSLVSGVGNQPQHFGDGTRLSIL.